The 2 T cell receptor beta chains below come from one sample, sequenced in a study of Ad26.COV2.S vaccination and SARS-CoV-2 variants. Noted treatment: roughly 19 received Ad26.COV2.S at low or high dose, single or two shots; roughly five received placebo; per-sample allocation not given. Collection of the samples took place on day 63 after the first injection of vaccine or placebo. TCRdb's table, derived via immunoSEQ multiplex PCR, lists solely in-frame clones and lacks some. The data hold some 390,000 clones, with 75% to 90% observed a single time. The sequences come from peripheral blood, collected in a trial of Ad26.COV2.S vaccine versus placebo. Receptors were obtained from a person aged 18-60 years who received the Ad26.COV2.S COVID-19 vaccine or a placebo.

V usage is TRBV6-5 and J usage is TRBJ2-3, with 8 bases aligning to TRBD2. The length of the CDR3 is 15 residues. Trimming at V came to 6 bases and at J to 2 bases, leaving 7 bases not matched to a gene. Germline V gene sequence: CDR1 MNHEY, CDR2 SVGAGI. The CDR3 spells CASSHWREDTDTQYF. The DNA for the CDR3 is TGTGCCAGCAGCCATTGGCGGGAGGACACAGATACGCAGTATTTT.

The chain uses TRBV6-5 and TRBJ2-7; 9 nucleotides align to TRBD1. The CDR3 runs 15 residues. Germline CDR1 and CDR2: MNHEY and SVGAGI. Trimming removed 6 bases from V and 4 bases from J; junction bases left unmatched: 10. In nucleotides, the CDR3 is TGTGCCAGCAGAAATCTCGGACAGGGGATGTACGAGCAGTACTTC. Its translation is CASRNLGQGMYEQYF.